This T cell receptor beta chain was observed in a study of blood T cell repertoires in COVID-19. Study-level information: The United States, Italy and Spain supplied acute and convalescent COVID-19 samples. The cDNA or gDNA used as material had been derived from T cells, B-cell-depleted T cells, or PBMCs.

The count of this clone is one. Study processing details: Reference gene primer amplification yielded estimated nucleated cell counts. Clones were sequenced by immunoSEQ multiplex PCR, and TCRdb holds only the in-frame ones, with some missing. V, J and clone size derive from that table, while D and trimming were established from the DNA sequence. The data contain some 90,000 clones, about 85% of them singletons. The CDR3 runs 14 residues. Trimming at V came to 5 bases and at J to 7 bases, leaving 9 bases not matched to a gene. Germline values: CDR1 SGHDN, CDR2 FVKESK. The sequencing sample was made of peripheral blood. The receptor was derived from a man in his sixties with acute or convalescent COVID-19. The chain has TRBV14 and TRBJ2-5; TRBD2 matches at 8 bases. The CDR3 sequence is CASSSGLAPWTQYF. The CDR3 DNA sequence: TGTGCCAGCAGCTCTGGACTAGCTCCCTGGACCCAGTACTTC.